The entry that follows covers one T cell receptor beta chain sequence. Its antigen is unknown. With 60 Vbeta and 13 Jbeta primers, the PCR was carried out. The protocol was immunoSEQ multiplex PCR, while the TCRdb copy is restricted to in-frame clones and leaves out a portion. The repertoire has around 150,000 clones, 60% to 70% of them found once; the top ten carry roughly 6.8%. The CDR3 runs to 14 residues. Germline CDR1 MNHEY, CDR2 SMNVEV (reference sequence). V lost 5 bases, J lost 3 bases, and 14 bases lay in between. The data originate from a study of cytomegalovirus exposure and HLA in healthy donors. Across the study: Unique TCRs from HLA-typed donors, 80 million to 90 million of them, were held in an early data release. Study findings and constraints: Some V segments could not be told apart, so they were left out, TRBV6-2 and TRBV6-3 among them.

J is TRBJ2-7 and V is TRBV27; D may be TRBD2 (6 bases). The source material was PBMCs. The sequence was obtained from a woman aged 55-75 years in good health and CMV-seropositive. CDR3 coding DNA: TGTGCCAGCAGTAGTACGGGACTTCTCTACGAGCAGTACTTC. Amino acid sequence: CASSSTGLLYEQYF.